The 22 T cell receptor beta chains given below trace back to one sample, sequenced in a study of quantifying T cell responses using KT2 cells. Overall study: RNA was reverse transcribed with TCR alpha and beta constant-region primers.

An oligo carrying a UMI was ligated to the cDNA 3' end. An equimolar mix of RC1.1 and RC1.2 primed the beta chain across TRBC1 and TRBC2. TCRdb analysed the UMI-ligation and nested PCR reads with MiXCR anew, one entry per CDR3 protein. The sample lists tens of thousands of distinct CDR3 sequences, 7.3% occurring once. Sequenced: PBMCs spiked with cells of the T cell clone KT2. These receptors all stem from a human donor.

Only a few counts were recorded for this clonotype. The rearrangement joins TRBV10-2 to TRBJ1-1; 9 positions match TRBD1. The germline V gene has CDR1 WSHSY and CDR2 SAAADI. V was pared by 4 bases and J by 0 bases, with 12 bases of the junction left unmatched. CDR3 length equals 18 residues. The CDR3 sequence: CASSGLTGGDFMNTEAFF. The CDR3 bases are TGCGCCAGCAGTGGATTGACAGGGGGGGATTTTATGAACACTGAAGCTTTCTTT.

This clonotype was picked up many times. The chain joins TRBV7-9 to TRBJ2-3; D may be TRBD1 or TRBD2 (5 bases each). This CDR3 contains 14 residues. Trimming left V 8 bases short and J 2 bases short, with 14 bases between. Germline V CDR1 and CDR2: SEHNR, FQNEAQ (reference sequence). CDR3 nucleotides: TGTGCCAGCTTGCCCACCGGGGCCACAGATACGCAGTATTTT. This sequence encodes CASLPTGATDTQYF.

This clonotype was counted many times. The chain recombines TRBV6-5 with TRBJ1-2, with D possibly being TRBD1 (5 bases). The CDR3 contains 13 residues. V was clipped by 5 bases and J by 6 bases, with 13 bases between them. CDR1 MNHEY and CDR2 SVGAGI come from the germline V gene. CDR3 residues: CASSRSREDGYTF. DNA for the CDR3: TGTGCCAGCAGTAGGAGCAGGGAGGATGGCTACACCTTC.

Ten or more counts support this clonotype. The CDR3 reads CASSQPGQHPTIYF. The CDR3 DNA reads as TGTGCCAGCAGCCAACCGGGCCAGCACCCCACCATATATTTT. The genes are TRBV5-4 and TRBJ1-3; D is undetermined. The V and J ends lost 4 bases and 9 bases respectively, with 17 bases between them. Germline CDR1 and CDR2: SGHNT and YYREEE (reference sequence). The CDR3 has 14 residues.

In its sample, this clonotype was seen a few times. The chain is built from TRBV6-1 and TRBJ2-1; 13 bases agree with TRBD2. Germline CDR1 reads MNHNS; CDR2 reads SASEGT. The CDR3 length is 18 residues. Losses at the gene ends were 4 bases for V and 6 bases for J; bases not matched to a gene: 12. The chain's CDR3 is CASSGGLAGASSRNEQFF. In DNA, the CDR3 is TGTGCCAGCAGTGGCGGACTAGCGGGAGCATCCTCTCGCAATGAGCAGTTCTTC.

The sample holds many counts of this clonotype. The CDR3 region is CSARQISEQYF. In DNA, the CDR3 is TGCAGTGCTCGACAGATTTCCGAGCAGTACTTC. This chain joins TRBV20-1 and TRBJ2-7, with D perhaps matching TRBD1 (5 bases). The ends were cut back, 5 bases at V and 6 bases at J, with 11 bases in the middle. Germline loops: CDR1 DFQATT, CDR2 SNEGSKA (reference sequence). The CDR3 covers 11 residues.

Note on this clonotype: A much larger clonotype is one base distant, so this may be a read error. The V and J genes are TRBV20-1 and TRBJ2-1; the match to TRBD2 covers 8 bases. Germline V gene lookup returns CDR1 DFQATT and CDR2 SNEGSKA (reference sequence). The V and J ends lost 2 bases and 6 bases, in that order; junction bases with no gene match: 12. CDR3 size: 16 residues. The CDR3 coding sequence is TGCAGTGCTAGAAGAAGCGGGAGACAGCGCTGCAATGAGCAGTTCTTC. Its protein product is CSARRSGRQRCNEQFF.

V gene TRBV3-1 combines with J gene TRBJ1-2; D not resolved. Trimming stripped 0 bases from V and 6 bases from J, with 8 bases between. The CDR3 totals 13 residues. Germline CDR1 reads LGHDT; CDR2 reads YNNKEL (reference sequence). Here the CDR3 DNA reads TGTGCCAGCAGCCAAGAGGAGCGAGATGGCTACACCTTC. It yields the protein CASSQEERDGYTF. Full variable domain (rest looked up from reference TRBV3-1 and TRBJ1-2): DTAVSQTPKYLVTQMGNDKSIKCEQNLGHDTMYWYKQDSKKFLKIMFSYNNKELIINETVPNRFSPKSPDKAHLNLHINSLELGDSAVYFCASSQEERDGYTFGSGTRLTVV.

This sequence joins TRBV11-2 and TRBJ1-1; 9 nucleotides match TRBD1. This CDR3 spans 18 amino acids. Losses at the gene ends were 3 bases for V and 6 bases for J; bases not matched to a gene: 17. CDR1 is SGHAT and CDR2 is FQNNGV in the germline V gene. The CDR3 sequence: CASSFLPGQGECSSEAFF. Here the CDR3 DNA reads TGTGCCAGCAGCTTTTTACCGGGACAGGGCGAATGTTCCTCTGAAGCTTTCTTT. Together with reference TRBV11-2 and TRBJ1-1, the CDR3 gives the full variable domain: EAGVAQSPRYKIIEKRQSVAFWCNPISGHATLYWYQQILGQGPKLLIQFQNNGVVDDSQLPKDRFSAERLKGVDSTLKIQPAKLEDSAVYLCASSFLPGQGECSSEAFFGQGTRLTVV.

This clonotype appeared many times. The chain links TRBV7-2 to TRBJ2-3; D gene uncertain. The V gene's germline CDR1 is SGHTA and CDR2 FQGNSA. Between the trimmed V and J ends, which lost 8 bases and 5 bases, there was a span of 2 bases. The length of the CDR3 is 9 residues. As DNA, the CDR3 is TGTGCCAGCGGAGATACGCAGTATTTT. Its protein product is CASGDTQYF. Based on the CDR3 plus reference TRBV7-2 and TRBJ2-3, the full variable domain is GAGVSQSPSNKVTEKGKDVELRCDPISGHTALYWYRQSLGQGLEFLIYFQGNSAPDKSGLPSDRFSAERTGGSVSTLTIQRTQQEDSAVYLCASGDTQYFGPGTRLTVL.

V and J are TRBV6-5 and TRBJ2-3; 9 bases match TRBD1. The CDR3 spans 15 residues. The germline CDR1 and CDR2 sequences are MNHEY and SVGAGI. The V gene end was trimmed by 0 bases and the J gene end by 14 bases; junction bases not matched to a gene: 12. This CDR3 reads CASSYSTLGQGYRYF. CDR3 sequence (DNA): TGTGCCAGCAGTTACTCGACGCTCGGACAGGGGTATCGGTATTTT.

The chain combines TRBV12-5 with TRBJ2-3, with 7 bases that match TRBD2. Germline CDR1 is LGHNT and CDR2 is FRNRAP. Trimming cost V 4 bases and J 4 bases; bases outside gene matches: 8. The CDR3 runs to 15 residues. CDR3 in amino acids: CASGSGGGLADTQYF. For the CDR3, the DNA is TGTGCTAGTGGTTCGGGCGGGGGTCTAGCAGATACGCAGTATTTT.

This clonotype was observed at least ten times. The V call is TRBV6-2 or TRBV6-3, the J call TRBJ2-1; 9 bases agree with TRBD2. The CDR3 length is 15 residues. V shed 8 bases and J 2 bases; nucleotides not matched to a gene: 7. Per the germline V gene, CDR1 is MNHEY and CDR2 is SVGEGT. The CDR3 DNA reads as TGTGCCAGCCGAGGGGCGGGGGGGCCCTACAATGAGCAGTTCTTC. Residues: CASRGAGGPYNEQFF.

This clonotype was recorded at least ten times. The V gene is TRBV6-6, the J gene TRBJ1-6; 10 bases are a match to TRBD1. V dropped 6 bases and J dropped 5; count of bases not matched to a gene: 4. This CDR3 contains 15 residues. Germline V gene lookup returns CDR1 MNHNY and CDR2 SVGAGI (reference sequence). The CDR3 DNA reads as TGTGCCAGCAGGGCCGGGACAGGGGATAATTCACCCCTCCACTTT. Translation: CASRAGTGDNSPLHF.

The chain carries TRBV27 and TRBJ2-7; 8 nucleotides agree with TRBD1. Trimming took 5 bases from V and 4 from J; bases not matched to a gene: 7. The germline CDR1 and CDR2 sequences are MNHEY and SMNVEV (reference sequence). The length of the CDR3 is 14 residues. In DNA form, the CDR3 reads TGTGCCAGCAGTCCCGGGACAGGCCATTACGAGCAGTACTTC. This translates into CASSPGTGHYEQYF.

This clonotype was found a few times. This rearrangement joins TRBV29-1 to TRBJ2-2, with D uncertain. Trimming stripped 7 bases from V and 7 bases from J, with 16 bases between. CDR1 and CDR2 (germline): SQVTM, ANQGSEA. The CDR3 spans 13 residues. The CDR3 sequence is CSASPNRDGELFF. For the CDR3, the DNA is TGCAGCGCCTCCCCTAATCGAGACGGGGAGCTGTTTTTT.

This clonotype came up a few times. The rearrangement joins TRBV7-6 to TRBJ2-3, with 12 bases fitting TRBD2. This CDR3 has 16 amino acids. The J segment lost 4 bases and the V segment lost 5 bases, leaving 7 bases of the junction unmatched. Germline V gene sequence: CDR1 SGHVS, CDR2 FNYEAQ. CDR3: CASSITSGGHSDTQYF. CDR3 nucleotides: TGTGCCAGCAGCATAACTAGCGGGGGGCACTCAGATACGCAGTATTTT. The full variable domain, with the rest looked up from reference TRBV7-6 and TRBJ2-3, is GAGVSQSPRYKVTKRGQDVALRCDPISGHVSLYWYRQALGQGPEFLTYFNYEAQQDKSGLPNDRFSAERPEGSISTLTIQRTEQRDSAMYRCASSITSGGHSDTQYFGPGTRLTVL.

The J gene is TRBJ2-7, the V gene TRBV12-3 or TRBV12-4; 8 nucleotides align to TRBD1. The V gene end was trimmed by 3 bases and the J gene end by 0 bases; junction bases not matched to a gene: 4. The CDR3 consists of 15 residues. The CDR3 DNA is TGTGCCAGCAGTTTTGGACAGGGCGTCTCCTACGAGCAGTACTTC. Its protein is CASSFGQGVSYEQYF.

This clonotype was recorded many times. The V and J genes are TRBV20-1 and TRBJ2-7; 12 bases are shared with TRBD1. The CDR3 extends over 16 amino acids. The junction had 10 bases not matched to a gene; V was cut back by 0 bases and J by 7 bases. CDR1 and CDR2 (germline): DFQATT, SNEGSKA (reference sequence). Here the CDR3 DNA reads TGCAGTGCTAGAGACTTCAGGGGACAGGGGGCGAGGGAGCAGTACTTC. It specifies CSARDFRGQGAREQYF.

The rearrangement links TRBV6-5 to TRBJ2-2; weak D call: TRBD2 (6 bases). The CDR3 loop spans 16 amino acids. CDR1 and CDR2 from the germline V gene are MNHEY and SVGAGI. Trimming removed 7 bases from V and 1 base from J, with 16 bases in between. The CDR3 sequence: CASTHRTNLNTGELFF. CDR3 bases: TGTGCCAGCACCCATCGGACTAACTTGAACACCGGGGAGCTGTTTTTT.

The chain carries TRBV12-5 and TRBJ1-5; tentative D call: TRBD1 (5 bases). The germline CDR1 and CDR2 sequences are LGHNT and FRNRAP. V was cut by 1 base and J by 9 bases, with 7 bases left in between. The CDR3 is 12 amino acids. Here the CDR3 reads CASGLEDRPQHF. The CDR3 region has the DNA TGTGCTAGTGGTTTGGAAGACAGGCCCCAGCATTTT.

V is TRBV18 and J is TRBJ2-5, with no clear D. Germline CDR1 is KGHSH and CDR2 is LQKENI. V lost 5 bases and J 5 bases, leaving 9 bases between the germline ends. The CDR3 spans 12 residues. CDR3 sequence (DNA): TGTGCCAGCTCAGAAGATCGGGAGACCCAGTACTTC. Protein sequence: CASSEDRETQYF. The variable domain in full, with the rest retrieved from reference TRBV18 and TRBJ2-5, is NAGVMQNPRHLVRRRGQEARLRCSPMKGHSHVYWYRQLPEEGLKFMVYLQKENIIDESGMPKERFSAEFPKEGPSILRIQQVVRGDSAAYFCASSEDRETQYFGPGTRLLVL.